Listed below are T cell receptor beta chains from one sample, sequenced in a study of shared clonotypes between healthy human individuals. Sequenced by immunoSEQ multiplex PCR; TCRdb stores in-frame clones only, minus some. The profile shows more than 1 million clones, around three quarters of them singletons. The sample comprised memory CD4+ T cells from PBMCs. The receptors were gathered from a man between 18 and 35 years old in good health. Some clones in this sample may be carry-over from other donors' samples. The conserved cysteine and the conserved F or W are not part of the CDR3 here. Clone size appears in some rows only: once, few, many, or a class for an expanded clone.

V gene: TRBV7-9
J gene: TRBJ2-1
CDR3 length: 17
clone size: .
CDR3 protein: ASSPLAGGPGSSYNEQF

V gene: TRBV6-5
J gene: TRBJ1-3
CDR3 length: 13
clone size: .
CDR3 protein: ASSYLGSSGNTIY

V gene: TRBV5-1
J gene: TRBJ1-1
CDR3 length: 12
clone size: .
CDR3 protein: ASSLRGGASEAF

V gene: TRBV5-1
J gene: TRBJ1-1
CDR3 length: 12
clone size: .
CDR3 protein: ASSLEGAGTEAF

V gene: TRBV7-2
J gene: TRBJ2-1
CDR3 length: 11
clone size: .
CDR3 protein: ASSLGLLNEQF

V gene: TRBV5-6
J gene: TRBJ1-3
CDR3 length: 11
clone size: .
CDR3 protein: ASSLAGEGPIY

V gene: TRBV29-1
J gene: TRBJ2-5
CDR3 length: 10
clone size: .
CDR3 protein: SVGTVQETQY

V gene: TRBV6-5
J gene: TRBJ2-5
CDR3 length: 11
clone size: .
CDR3 protein: ASSRGTRETQY

V gene: TRBV19
J gene: TRBJ1-5
CDR3 length: 13
clone size: .
CDR3 protein: ATRPHRVSNQPQH

V gene: TRBV16
J gene: TRBJ1-1
CDR3 length: 11
clone size: .
CDR3 protein: ASSLLQGSEAF

V gene: TRBV5-1
J gene: TRBJ2-1
CDR3 length: 14
clone size: .
CDR3 protein: ASSLEGSGSWDEQF

V gene: TRBV7-3
J gene: TRBJ2-2
CDR3 length: 12
clone size: .
CDR3 protein: ASSLMATTGELF

V gene: TRBV18
J gene: TRBJ1-2
CDR3 length: 12
clone size: .
CDR3 protein: ASSPPQGTAGYT

V gene: TRBV20-1
J gene: TRBJ2-3
CDR3 length: 9
clone size: few
CDR3 protein: SAEAGDTQY

V gene: TRBV18
J gene: TRBJ2-5
CDR3 length: 13
clone size: .
CDR3 protein: ASSPPGLAGETQY

V gene: TRBV9
J gene: TRBJ2-2
CDR3 length: 13
clone size: .
CDR3 protein: ASSPTSGGSGELF

V gene: TRBV19
J gene: TRBJ2-1
CDR3 length: 14
clone size: .
CDR3 protein: ASSTLGRDNHNEQF

V gene: TRBV28
J gene: TRBJ1-3
CDR3 length: 13
clone size: .
CDR3 protein: ASSLGTPTGNTIY

V gene: TRBV19
J gene: TRBJ2-7
CDR3 length: 13
clone size: .
CDR3 protein: ASSIIGRGSYEQY

V gene: TRBV5-1
J gene: TRBJ2-1
CDR3 length: 12
clone size: .
CDR3 protein: ASASTSGSNEQF

V gene: TRBV7-2
J gene: TRBJ2-7
CDR3 length: 9
clone size: .
CDR3 protein: ASGFTYEQY

V gene: TRBV6-1
J gene: TRBJ1-5
CDR3 length: 11
clone size: once
CDR3 protein: ASRLRSDQPQH

V gene: TRBV18
J gene: TRBJ2-1
CDR3 length: 13
clone size: .
CDR3 protein: ASSPQTGTYNEQF

V gene: TRBV2
J gene: TRBJ2-2
CDR3 length: 12
clone size: .
CDR3 protein: ASSYATGAGELF

V gene: TRBV11-2
J gene: TRBJ2-7
CDR3 length: 13
clone size: few
CDR3 protein: ASSLAQGLQYEQY

V gene: TRBV7-6
J gene: TRBJ2-5
CDR3 length: 14
clone size: few
CDR3 protein: ASSSSRGVRQETQY

V gene: TRBV7-6
J gene: TRBJ1-5
CDR3 length: 13
clone size: .
CDR3 protein: ASSLLPNSNQPQH

V gene: TRBV27
J gene: TRBJ2-2
CDR3 length: 14
clone size: few
CDR3 protein: ASSLSRGARTGELF

V gene: TRBV7-2
J gene: TRBJ2-5
CDR3 length: 13
clone size: .
CDR3 protein: ASSLEVGRLETQY

V gene: TRBV14
J gene: TRBJ2-2
CDR3 length: 15
clone size: .
CDR3 protein: VSSQEPITGVGGELF

V gene: TRBV11-3
J gene: TRBJ2-2
CDR3 length: 15
clone size: many
CDR3 protein: ASSLDSWTGNTGELF

V gene: TRBV6-1
J gene: TRBJ1-2
CDR3 length: 12
clone size: .
CDR3 protein: ASSPGQYFYGYT

V gene: TRBV30
J gene: TRBJ2-7
CDR3 length: 11
clone size: .
CDR3 protein: AWSAGALYEQY

V gene: TRBV10-2
J gene: TRBJ1-3
CDR3 length: 13
clone size: .
CDR3 protein: ASSDRITSGNTIY

V gene: TRBV6-1
J gene: TRBJ1-5
CDR3 length: 15
clone size: .
CDR3 protein: ASSEGQTAGGNQPQH

V gene: TRBV6-1
J gene: TRBJ2-1
CDR3 length: 12
clone size: .
CDR3 protein: ASSEYGSYNEQF

V gene: TRBV6-1
J gene: TRBJ1-2
CDR3 length: 11
clone size: many
CDR3 protein: ASSETGDYGYT

V gene: TRBV10-2
J gene: TRBJ1-2
CDR3 length: 10
clone size: .
CDR3 protein: ASSKGAVGYT

V gene: TRBV11-1
J gene: TRBJ2-1
CDR3 length: 10
clone size: .
CDR3 protein: ASSPGGGEQF

V gene: TRBV28
J gene: TRBJ2-7
CDR3 length: 13
clone size: .
CDR3 protein: ASRRQRAWGSEQY

V gene: TRBV7-3
J gene: TRBJ2-7
CDR3 length: 12
clone size: .
CDR3 protein: ASSPGGPGNEQY